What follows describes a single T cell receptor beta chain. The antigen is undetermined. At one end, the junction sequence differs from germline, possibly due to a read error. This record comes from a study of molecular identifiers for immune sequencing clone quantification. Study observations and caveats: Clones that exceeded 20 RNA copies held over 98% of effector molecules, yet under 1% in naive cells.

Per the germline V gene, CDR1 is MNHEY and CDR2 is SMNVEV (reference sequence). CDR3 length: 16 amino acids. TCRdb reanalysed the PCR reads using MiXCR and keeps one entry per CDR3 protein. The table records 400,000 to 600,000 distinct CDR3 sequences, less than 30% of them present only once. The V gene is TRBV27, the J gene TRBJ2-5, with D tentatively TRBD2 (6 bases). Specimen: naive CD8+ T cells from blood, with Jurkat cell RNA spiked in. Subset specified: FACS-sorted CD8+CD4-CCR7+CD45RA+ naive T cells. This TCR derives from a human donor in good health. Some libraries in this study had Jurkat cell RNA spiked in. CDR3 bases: TGTGCCGGCAGTCCCAGTCTAGGGGAGGCGCAAGAGACCCAGTACTTC. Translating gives CAGSPSLGEAQETQYF.